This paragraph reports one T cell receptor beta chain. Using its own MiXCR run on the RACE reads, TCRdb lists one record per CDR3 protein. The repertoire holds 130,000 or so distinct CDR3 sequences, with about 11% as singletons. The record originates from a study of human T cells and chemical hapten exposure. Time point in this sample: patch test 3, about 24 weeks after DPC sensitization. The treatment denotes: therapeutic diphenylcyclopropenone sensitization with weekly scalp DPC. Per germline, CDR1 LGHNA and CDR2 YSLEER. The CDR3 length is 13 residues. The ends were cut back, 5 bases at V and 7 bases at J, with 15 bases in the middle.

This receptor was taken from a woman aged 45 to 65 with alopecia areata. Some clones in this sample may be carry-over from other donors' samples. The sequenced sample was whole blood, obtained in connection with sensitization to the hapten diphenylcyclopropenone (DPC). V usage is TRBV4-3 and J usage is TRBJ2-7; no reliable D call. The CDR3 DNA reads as TGCGCCAGCAGCGCAGGCCAACGAAGGGAGCAGTACTTC. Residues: CASSAGQRREQYF.